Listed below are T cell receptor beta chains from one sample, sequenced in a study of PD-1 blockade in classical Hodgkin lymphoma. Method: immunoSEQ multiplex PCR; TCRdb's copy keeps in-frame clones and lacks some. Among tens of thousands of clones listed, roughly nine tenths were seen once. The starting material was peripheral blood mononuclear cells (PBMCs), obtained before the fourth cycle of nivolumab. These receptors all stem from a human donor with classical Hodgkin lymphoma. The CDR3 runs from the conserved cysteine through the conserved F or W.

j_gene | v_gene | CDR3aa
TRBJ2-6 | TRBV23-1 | CASKAGHHSGANVLTF
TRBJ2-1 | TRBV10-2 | CASGTVKSAYNEQFF
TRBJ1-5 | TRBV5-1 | CASSLVGGDQPQHF
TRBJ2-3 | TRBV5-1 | CASSLRPSGSQGDTQYF
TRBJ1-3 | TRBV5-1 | CASSSDPSSGNTIYF
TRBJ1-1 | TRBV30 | CALWDSRVF
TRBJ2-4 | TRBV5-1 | CASSLPGAKNIQYF
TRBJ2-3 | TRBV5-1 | CASSPGRGGSTDTQYF
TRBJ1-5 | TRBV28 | CASSLWGGQGNNQPQHF
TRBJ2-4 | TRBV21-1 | CASSKVGAIRTIAKNIQYF
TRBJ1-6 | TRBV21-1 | CASSKGNPSPLHF
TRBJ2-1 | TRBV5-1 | CASSLGGGIEQFF
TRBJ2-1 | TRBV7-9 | CASSSGTELYNEQFF
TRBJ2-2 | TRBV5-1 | CASSVPLGLNTGELFF
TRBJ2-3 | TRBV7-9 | CASSSRDRVADTQYF
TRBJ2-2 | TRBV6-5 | CASSYPDRGELFF
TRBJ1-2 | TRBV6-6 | CASTSTTLWDGYTF
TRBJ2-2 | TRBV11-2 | CASSLPLSGELFF
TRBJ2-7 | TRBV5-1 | CASSHPSNPYEQYF
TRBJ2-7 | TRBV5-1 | CASSGQGGTDEQYF
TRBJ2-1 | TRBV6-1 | CASSELAGAAEQFF
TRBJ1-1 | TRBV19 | CASSILGGWGTEAFF
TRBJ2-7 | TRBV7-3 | CASSLIQVFYEQYF
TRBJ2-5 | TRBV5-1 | CASSPGGGGTEETQYF
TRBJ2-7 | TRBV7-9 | CASSPRGDYEQYF
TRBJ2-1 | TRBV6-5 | CASSYIRGQYNEQFF
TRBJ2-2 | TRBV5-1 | CASSLVPRVTGELFF
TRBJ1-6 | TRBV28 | CASSLSAYNSPLHF
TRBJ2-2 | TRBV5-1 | CASSLDYTGELFF
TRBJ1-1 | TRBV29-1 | CSVVYWTTHTEAFF
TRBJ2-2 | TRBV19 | CASSIFTNTGELFF
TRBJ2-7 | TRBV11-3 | CASSPRDSGPPYEQYF
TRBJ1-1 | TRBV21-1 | CASSPTGGWARTEAFF
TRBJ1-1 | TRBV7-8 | CASLGQPEQEAFF
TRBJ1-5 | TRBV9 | CASSVSGGNQPQHF
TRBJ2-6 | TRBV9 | CASSVEGAGANVLTF
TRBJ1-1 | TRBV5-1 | CASSPRTGLNTEAFF
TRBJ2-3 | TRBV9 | CASSVGTAGADTQYF
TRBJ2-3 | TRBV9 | CASSGREATDTQYF
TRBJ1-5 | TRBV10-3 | CAISESKGDPNQPQHF
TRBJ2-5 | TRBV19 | CASSKLAGGRETQYF
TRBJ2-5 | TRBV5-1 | CASSFMEGAPISQETQYF
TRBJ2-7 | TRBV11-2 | CASGAGASYEQYF
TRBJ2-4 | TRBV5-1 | CASSYSGQGVAKNIQYF
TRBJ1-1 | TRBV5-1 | CASSLEGGDAEAFF